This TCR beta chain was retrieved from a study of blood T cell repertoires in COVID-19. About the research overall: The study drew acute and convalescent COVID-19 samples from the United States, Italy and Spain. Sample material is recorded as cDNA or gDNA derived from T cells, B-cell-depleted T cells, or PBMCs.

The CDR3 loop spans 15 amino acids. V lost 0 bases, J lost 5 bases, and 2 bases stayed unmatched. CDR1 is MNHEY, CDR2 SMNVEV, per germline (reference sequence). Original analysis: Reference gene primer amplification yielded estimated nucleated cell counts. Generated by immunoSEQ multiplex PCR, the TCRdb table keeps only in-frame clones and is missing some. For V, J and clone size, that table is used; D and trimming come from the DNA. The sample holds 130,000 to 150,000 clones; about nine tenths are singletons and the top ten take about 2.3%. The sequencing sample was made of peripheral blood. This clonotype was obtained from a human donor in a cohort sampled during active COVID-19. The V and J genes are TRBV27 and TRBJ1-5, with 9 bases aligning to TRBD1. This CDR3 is CASSLSRTGDQPQHF. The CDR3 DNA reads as TGTGCCAGCAGTTTATCGCGGACAGGGGATCAGCCCCAGCATTTT.